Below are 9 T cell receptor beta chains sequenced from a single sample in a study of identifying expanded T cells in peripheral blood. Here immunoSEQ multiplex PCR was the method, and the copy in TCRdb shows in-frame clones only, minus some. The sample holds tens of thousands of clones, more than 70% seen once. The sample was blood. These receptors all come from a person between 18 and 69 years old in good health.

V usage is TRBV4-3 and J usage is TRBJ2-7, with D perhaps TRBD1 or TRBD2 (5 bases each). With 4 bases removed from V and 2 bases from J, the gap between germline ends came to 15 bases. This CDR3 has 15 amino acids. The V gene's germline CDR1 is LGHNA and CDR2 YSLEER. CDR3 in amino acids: CASSPGTANTYEQYF. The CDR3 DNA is TGCGCCAGCAGCCCGGGGACGGCAAATACCTACGAGCAGTACTTC.

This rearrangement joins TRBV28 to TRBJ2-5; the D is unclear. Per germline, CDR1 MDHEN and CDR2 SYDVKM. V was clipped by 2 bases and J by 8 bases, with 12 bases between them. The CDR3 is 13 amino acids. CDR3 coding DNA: TGTGCCAGCAGTTTACCCCTTCCCGGTACCCAGTACTTC. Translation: CASSLPLPGTQYF. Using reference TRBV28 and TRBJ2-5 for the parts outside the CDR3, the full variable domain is DVKVTQSSRYLVKRTGEKVFLECVQDMDHENMFWYRQDPGLGLRLIYFSYDVKMKEKGDIPEGYSVSREKKERFSLILESASTNQTSMYLCASSLPLPGTQYFGPGTRLLVL.

As DNA, the CDR3 is TGTGCCAGCAGCTTAGGGACTAGCTCTAAGTCTAGCCAGTTCTTC. Protein sequence: CASSLGTSSKSSQFF. The chain uses TRBV7-2 and TRBJ2-1; 8 nucleotides align to TRBD2. V trimming: 1 base; J trimming: 13 bases; junction bases outside the gene matches: 12. Germline CDR1 and CDR2: SGHTA and FQGNSA. The CDR3 contains 15 residues.

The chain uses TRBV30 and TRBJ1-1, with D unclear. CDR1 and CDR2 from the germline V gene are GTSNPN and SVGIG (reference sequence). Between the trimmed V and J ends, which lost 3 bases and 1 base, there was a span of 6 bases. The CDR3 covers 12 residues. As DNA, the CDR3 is TGTGCCTGGAGCGCACCGAACACTGAAGCTTTCTTT. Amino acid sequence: CAWSAPNTEAFF.

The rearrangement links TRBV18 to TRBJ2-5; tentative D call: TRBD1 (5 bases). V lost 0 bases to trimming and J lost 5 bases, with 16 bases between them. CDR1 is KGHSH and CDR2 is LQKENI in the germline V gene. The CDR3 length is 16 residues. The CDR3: CASSPPRRASGETQYF. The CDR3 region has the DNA TGTGCCAGCTCACCACCCCGCAGGGCTTCAGGGGAGACCCAGTACTTC.

CDR3 amino acids: CAIGGYTGELFF. DNA of the CDR3: TGTGCCATCGGGGGGTACACCGGGGAGCTGTTTTTT. The chain recombines TRBV10-3 with TRBJ2-2, with D possibly TRBD2 on 6 matching bases. CDR3 length: 12 residues. CDR1 and CDR2 from the germline V gene are ENHRY and SYGVKD. Trimming stripped 8 bases from V and 3 bases from J, with 7 bases between.

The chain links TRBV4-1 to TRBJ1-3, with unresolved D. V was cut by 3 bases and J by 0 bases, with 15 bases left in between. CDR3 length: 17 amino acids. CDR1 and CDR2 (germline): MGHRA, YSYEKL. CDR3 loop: CASSHDGGLISGNTIYF. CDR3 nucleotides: TGCGCCAGCAGCCACGATGGCGGACTCATCTCTGGAAACACCATATATTTT.

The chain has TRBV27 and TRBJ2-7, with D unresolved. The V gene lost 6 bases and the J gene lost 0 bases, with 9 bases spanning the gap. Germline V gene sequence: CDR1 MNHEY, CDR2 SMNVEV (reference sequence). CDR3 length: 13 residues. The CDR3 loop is CASRARPSYEQYF. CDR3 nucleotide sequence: TGTGCCAGCAGGGCGAGACCCTCCTACGAGCAGTACTTC.

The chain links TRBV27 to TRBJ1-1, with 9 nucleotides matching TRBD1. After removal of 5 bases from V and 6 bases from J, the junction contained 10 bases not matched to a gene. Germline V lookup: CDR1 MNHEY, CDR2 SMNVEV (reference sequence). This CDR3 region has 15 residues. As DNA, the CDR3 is TGTGCCAGCAGTCACTCGGGACAGGGCAGACCTGAAGCTTTCTTT. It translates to CASSHSGQGRPEAFF.